This T cell receptor (beta chain) came from a study of OX40 agonist ivuxolimab in advanced cancers. For the study at large: Ivuxolimab was delivered to patients intravenously every 2 weeks at doses spanning 0.01 to 10 mg/kg.

Whole-study findings and limits: The work left the antigen specificity of expanded peripheral T cells undetermined. Expanded clones tended on average to be more numerous among CD8+ T cells than CD4+.

As to this clone: Its antigen is unknown.

In germline, CDR1 is SGHKS, CDR2 YYEKEE (reference sequence). CDR3 size: 13 residues. Trimming removed 0 bases at V and 8 bases at J, with 11 bases between. Baseline, cycle 4 day 1, and cycle 7 day 1 were the blood sampling points. Sequencing used immunoSEQ multiplex PCR; TCRdb keeps in-frame clones, though not all of them. This table has 65,000 to 85,000 clones, roughly nine tenths appearing once. The TCR comes from an adult with an advanced solid tumor such as melanoma, head and neck, liver or kidney cancer. The V gene is TRBV5-5, the J gene TRBJ1-2; D remains unclear. Sequences were derived from CD4+ or CD8+ T cells sorted from blood, sampled in a trial of the OX40 agonist ivuxolimab. The CDR3 region is CASSLDPLGGYTF. The CDR3 coding sequence is TGTGCCAGCAGCTTGGACCCCCTTGGAGGCTACACCTTC. The full variable domain, completed using reference TRBV5-5 and TRBJ1-2, is DAGVTQSPTHLIKTRGQQVTLRCSPISGHKSVSWYQQVLGQGPQFIFQYYEKEERGRGNFPDRFSARQFPNYSSELNVNALLLGDSALYLCASSLDPLGGYTFGSGTRLTVV.